This TCR beta chain comes out of a study of blood T cell repertoires in COVID-19. On the study more broadly: From T cells, B-cell-depleted T cells, or PBMCs came the material, which was cDNA or gDNA.

The CDR3 runs to 14 residues. The V gene's germline CDR1 is SGHVS and CDR2 FNYEAQ. With 5 bases removed from V and 4 bases from J, the gap between germline ends came to 12 bases. This clone has a handful of counts. Per the original methods: Amplification of reference gene primers was used by the study to estimate nucleated cell counts. Some clones are missing from TCRdb's copy, which holds only in-frame ones; the method was immunoSEQ multiplex PCR. The DNA gave D and trimming, while V, J and clone size come from that table. The data show 250,000 to 350,000 clones, about nine tenths seen once. The clonotype originates from a man aged 18-30 years with active or convalescent COVID-19. The chain joins TRBV7-6 to TRBJ2-1; D may be TRBD2 (5 bases). Sequencing input: peripheral blood. The CDR3 DNA reads TGTGCCAGCAGCCCGACTACAGAATACAATGAGCAGTTCTTC. This codes for CASSPTTEYNEQFF.